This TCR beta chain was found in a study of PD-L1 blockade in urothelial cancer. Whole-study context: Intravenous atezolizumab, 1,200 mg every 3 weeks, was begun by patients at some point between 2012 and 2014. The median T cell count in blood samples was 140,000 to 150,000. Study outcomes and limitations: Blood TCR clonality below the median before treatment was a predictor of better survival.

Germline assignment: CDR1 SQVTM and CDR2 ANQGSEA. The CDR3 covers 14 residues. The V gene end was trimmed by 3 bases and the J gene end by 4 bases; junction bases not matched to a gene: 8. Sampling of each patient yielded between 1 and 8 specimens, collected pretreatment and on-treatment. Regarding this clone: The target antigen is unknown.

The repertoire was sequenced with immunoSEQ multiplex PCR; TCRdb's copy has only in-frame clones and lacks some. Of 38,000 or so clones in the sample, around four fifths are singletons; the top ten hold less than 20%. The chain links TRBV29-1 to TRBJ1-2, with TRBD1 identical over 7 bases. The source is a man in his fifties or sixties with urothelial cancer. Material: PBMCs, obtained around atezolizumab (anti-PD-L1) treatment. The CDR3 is CSVEDQDRSYGYTF. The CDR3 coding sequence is TGCAGCGTTGAGGACCAGGACAGGAGCTATGGCTACACCTTC.